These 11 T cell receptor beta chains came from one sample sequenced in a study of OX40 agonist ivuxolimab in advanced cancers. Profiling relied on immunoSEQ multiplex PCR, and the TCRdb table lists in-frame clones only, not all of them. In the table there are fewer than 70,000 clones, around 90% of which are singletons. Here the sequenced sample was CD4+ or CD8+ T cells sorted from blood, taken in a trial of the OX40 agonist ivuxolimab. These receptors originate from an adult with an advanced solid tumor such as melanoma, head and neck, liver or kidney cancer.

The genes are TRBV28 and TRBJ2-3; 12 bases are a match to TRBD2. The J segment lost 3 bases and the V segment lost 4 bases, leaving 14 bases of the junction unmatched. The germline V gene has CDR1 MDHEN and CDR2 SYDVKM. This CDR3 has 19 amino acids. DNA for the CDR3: TGTGCCAGCAGTTACCCGACTAGCGGGAGTGGGGGTTGGACAGATACGCAGTATTTT. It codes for CASSYPTSGSGGWTDTQYF.

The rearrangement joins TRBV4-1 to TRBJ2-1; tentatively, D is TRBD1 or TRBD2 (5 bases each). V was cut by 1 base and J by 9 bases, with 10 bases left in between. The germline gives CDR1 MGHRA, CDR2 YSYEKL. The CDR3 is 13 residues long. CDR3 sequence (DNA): TGCGCCAGCAGCCAAGCCGGGACGTTTGAGCAGTTCTTC. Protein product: CASSQAGTFEQFF.

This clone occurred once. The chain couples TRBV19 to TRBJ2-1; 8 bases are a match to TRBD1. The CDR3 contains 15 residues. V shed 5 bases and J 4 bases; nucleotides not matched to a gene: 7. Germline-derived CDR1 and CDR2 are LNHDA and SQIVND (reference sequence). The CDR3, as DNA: TGTGCCAGTAGTGGACCGGGACAGGATTACAATGAGCAGTTCTTC. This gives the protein CASSGPGQDYNEQFF.

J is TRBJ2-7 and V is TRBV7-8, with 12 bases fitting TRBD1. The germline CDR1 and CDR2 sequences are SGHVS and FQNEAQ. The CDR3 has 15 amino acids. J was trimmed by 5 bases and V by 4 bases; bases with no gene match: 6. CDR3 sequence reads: CASSSRDRGQDEQYF. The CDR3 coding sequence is TGTGCCAGCAGCTCAAGGGACAGGGGGCAAGACGAGCAGTACTTC.

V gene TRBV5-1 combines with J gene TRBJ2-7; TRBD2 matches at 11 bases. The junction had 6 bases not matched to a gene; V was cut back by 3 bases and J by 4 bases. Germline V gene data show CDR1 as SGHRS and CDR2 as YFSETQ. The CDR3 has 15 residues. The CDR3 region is CASSSTSGTSYEQYF. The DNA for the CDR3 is TGCGCCAGCAGCTCGACTAGCGGGACGTCTTACGAGCAGTACTTC.

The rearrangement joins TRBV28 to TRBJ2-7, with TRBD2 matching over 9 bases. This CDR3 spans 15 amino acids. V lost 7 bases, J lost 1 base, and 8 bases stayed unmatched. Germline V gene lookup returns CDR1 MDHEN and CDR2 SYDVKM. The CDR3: CASIQGREGSYEQYF. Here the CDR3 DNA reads TGTGCCAGCATCCAAGGGCGGGAGGGGTCCTACGAGCAGTACTTC.

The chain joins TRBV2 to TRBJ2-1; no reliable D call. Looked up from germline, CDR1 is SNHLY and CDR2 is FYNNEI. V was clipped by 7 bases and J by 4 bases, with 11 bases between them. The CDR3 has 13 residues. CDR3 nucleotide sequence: TGTGCCAGCAACTCTAGACTTTACAATGAGCAGTTCTTC. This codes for CASNSRLYNEQFF.

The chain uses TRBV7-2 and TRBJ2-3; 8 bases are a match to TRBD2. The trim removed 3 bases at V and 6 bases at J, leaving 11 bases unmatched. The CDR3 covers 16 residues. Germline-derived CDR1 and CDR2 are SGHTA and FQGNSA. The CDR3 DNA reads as TGTGCCAGCAGCTTCTCCGGGAGGGAGGTTTTGGATACGCAGTATTTT. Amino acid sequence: CASSFSGREVLDTQYF.

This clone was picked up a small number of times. The CDR3 loop is CASSLGAGTGGSYNEQFF. The DNA for the CDR3 is TGTGCCAGCAGCTTAGGGGCCGGGACAGGGGGCTCCTACAATGAGCAGTTCTTC. This chain joins TRBV11-3 and TRBJ2-1; TRBD1 agrees at 11 bases. The CDR3 spans 18 residues. With 1 base clipped from V and 0 bases from J, the junction kept 5 bases outside the gene matches. Germline V gene sequence: CDR1 SGHNT, CDR2 YENEEA. The variable domain in full, completed from reference TRBV11-3 and TRBJ2-1, reads EAGVVQSPRYKIIEKKQPVAFWCNPISGHNTLYWYLQNLGQGPELLIRYENEEAVDDSQLPKDRFSAERLKGVDSTLKIQPAELGDSAVYLCASSLGAGTGGSYNEQFFGPGTRLTVL.

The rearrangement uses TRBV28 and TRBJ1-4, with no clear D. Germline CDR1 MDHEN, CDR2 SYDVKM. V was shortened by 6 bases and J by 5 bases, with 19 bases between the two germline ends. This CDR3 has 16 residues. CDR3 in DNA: TGTGCCAGCAGCCATGACGGCCTACCCAAAAATGAAAAACTGTTTTTT. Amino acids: CASSHDGLPKNEKLFF.

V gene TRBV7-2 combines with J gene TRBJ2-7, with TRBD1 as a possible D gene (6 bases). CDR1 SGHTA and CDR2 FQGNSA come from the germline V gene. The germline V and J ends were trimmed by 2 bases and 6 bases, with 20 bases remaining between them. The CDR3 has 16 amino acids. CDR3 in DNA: TGTGCCAGCAGCTTATACAGGGCGTTCCCCCATGGCGAGCAGTACTTC. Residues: CASSLYRAFPHGEQYF.